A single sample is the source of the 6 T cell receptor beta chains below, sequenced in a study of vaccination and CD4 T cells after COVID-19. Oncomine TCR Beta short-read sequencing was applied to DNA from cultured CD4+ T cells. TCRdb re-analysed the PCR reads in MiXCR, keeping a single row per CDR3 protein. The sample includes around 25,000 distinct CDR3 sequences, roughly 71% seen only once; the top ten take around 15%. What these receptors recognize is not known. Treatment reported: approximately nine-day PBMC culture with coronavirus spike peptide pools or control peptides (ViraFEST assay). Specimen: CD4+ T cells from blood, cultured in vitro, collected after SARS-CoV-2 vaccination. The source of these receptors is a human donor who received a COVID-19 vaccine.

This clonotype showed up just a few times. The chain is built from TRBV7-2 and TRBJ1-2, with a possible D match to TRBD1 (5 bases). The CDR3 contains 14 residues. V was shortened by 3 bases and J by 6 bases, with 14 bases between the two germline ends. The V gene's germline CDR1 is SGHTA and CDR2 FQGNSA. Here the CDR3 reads CASSFSAGVDGYTF. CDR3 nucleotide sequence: TGTGCCAGCAGCTTTTCCGCGGGGGTTGATGGCTACACCTTC.

The CDR3 sequence is CASIIYRQGDGYTF. The CDR3, as DNA: TGTGCCAGCATAATCTATCGACAGGGCGATGGCTACACCTTC. The gene calls are TRBV2 and TRBJ1-2, with 7 bases fitting TRBD1. V gave up 7 bases and J gave up 6 bases; unmatched junction bases: 11. The CDR3 loop spans 14 amino acids. The germline V gene encodes CDR1 SNHLY and CDR2 FYNNEI.

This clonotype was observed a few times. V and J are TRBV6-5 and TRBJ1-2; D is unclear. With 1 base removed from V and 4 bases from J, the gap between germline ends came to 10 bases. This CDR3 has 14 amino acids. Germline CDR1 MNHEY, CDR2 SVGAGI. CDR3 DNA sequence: TGTGCCAGCAGTTACTTCCCCCGGGTCTATGGCTACACCTTC. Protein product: CASSYFPRVYGYTF.

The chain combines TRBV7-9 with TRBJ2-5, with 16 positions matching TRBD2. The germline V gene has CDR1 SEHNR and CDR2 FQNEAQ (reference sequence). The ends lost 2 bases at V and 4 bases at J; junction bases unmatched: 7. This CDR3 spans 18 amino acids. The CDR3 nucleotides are TGTGCCAGCAGCTTATTGGGACTAGCGGGGGGGATAGGAGAGACCCAGTACTTC. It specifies CASSLLGLAGGIGETQYF. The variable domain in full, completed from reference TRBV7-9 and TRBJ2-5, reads DTGVSQNPRHKITKRGQNVTFRCDPISEHNRLYWYRQTLGQGPEFLTYFQNEAQLEKSRLLSDRFSAERPKGSFSTLEIQRTEQGDSAMYLCASSLLGLAGGIGETQYFGPGTRLLVL.

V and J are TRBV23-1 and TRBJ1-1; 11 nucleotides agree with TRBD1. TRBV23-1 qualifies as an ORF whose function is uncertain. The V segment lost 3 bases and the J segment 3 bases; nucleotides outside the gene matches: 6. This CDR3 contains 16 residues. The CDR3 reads CASSHNEGQGDTEAFF. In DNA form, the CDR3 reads TGCGCCAGCAGTCACAATGAGGGACAGGGGGACACTGAAGCTTTCTTT.

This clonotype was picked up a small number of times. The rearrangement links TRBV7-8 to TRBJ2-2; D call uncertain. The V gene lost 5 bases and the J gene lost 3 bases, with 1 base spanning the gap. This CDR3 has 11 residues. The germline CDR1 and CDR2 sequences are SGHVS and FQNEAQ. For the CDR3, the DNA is TGTGCCAGCAGCCACACCGGGGAGCTGTTTTTT. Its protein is CASSHTGELFF.